Listed here are 19 T cell receptor beta chains from one sample, sequenced in a study of blood T cell repertoires in COVID-19. Some clones are missing from TCRdb's copy, which holds only in-frame ones; the method was immunoSEQ multiplex PCR. This sample has a few hundred thousand clones, with more than 70% found just once. Source material: PBMCs or T cells enriched from blood (not recorded which). These receptors came from a woman between 25 and 40 years old who had been exposed to COVID-19.

The chain joins TRBV15 to TRBJ2-5; 7 bases fit TRBD1. Germline CDR1 LNHNV, CDR2 YYDKDF (reference sequence). The V segment lost 4 bases and the J segment 3 bases; nucleotides outside the gene matches: 5. The CDR3 covers 14 residues. This CDR3 is CATSIRQGEETQYF. CDR3 sequence (DNA): TGTGCCACCAGCATCAGACAGGGTGAAGAGACCCAGTACTTC.

V gene TRBV12-5 combines with J gene TRBJ2-7; possible D gene TRBD1, 6 bases. V was trimmed by 2 bases and J by 3 bases, leaving 8 bases between them. Germline values: CDR1 LGHNT, CDR2 FRNRAP. The CDR3 is made up of 13 amino acids. CDR3: CASGLRDNYEQYF. Here the CDR3 DNA reads TGTGCTAGTGGTTTGAGGGACAACTACGAGCAGTACTTC.

CDR3 sequence (DNA): TGCGCCAGCAGCTTGGACTCAAGCTATGGCTACACCTTC. Translation gives CASSLDSSYGYTF. The genes are TRBV5-1 and TRBJ1-2; D gene uncertain. Germline loops: CDR1 SGHRS, CDR2 YFSETQ. V was shortened by 0 bases and J by 4 bases, with 7 bases between the two germline ends. The CDR3 consists of 13 residues.

The chain carries TRBV18 and TRBJ1-1, with D possibly matching TRBD1 (6 bases). Trimming removed 8 bases from V and 0 bases from J, with 10 bases in between. Germline V CDR1 and CDR2: KGHSH, LQKENI. The CDR3 extends over 13 amino acids. Written as DNA, the CDR3 is TGTGCCAGCCTAGGGACACTGAACACTGAAGCTTTCTTT. This translates into CASLGTLNTEAFF.

This chain uses TRBV7-9 with TRBJ1-5; TRBD1 matches 7 bases. The junction had 12 bases not matched to a gene; V was cut back by 4 bases and J by 0 bases. Germline values: CDR1 SEHNR, CDR2 FQNEAQ (reference sequence). This CDR3 has 18 amino acids. In DNA, the CDR3 is TGTGCCAGCAGCTCCGGCGGCAGGGGGAAATATAGCAATCAGCCCCAGCATTTT. This encodes CASSSGGRGKYSNQPQHF.

The rearrangement joins TRBV20-1 to TRBJ2-5, with 13 bases lining up with TRBD2. The CDR3 consists of 14 residues. The J segment lost 5 bases and the V segment lost 3 bases, leaving 3 bases of the junction unmatched. Germline-derived CDR1 and CDR2 are DFQATT and SNEGSKA (reference sequence). CDR3 sequence reads: CSASMTSGRETQYF. The DNA for the CDR3 is TGCAGTGCTAGTATGACTAGCGGGAGGGAGACCCAGTACTTC.

V and J are TRBV7-8 and TRBJ1-2, with D possibly matching TRBD1 (5 bases). From germline, CDR1 is SGHVS and CDR2 FQNEAQ. The CDR3 length is 13 residues. Trimming stripped 3 bases from V and 4 bases from J, with 9 bases between. The CDR3 DNA follows: TGTGCCAGCAGCTTCTACAGGACCTATGGCTACACCTTC. Amino acids: CASSFYRTYGYTF. Supplemented by reference TRBV7-8 and TRBJ1-2, the full variable domain reads GAGVSQSPRYKVAKRGQDVALRCDPISGHVSLFWYQQALGQGPEFLTYFQNEAQLDKSGLPSDRFFAERPEGSVSTLKIQRTQQEDSAVYLCASSFYRTYGYTFGSGTRLTVV.

This chain connects TRBV7-9 to TRBJ1-5; D ambiguous. This CDR3 has 16 residues. Trimming shortened V by 0 bases and J by 0 bases, and 9 bases separated the two germline ends. Per the germline V gene, CDR1 is SEHNR and CDR2 is FQNEAQ (reference sequence). The CDR3 DNA is TGTGCCAGCAGCTTAGCGGGCGGGCTTAGCAATCAGCCCCAGCATTTT. It codes for CASSLAGGLSNQPQHF.

This clone has only one observation. V usage is TRBV5-1 and J usage is TRBJ1-4; tentative D call: TRBD1 (6 bases). V was trimmed by 5 bases and J by 4 bases, leaving 15 bases between them. This CDR3 has 15 residues. Per the germline V gene, CDR1 is SGHRS and CDR2 is YFSETQ. The CDR3 region is CASRRGQTLNEKLFF. In nucleotides, the CDR3 is TGCGCCAGCAGACGCGGACAGACCCTTAATGAAAAACTGTTTTTT.

This chain joins TRBV6-5 and TRBJ2-7; 9 nucleotides match TRBD2. There are 15 residues in the CDR3. Germline CDR1 reads MNHEY; CDR2 reads SVGAGI. V lost 6 bases to trimming and J lost 2 bases; unmatched junction nucleotides: 8. CDR3 sequence reads: CASSQTSGTPYEQYF. The DNA of the CDR3 is TGTGCCAGCAGCCAGACTAGCGGAACACCCTACGAGCAGTACTTC.

The V and J genes are TRBV7-2 and TRBJ2-7; TRBD2 might be the D (7 bases). This CDR3 has 14 residues. The ends were cut back, 7 bases at V and 1 base at J, with 14 bases in the middle. CDR1 and CDR2 from the germline V gene are SGHTA and FQGNSA. DNA of the CDR3: TGTGCCAGCACCACGGGGGGCGGATCCTACGAGCAGTACTTC. Translation: CASTTGGGSYEQYF. Full variable domain (missing parts from reference TRBV7-2 and TRBJ2-7): GAGVSQSPSNKVTEKGKDVELRCDPISGHTALYWYRQSLGQGLEFLIYFQGNSAPDKSGLPSDRFSAERTGGSVSTLTIQRTQQEDSAVYLCASTTGGGSYEQYFGPGTRLTVT.

The V call is TRBV15, the J call TRBJ2-7; the D gene is possibly TRBD2 (5 bases). This CDR3 has 12 amino acids. Germline-derived CDR1 and CDR2 are LNHNV and YYDKDF (reference sequence). V was clipped by 5 bases and J by 6 bases, with 11 bases between them. CDR3 bases: TGTGCCACCAGCCGCGGGTGGGGCGAGCAGTACTTC. Protein product: CATSRGWGEQYF.

The V and J genes are TRBV27 and TRBJ1-5; TRBD1 might be the D (6 bases). Germline V gene sequence: CDR1 MNHEY, CDR2 SMNVEV (reference sequence). The V end lost 10 bases, the J end lost 4 bases, and 17 bases lay between the germline ends. This CDR3 is 14 amino acids long. CDR3 coding DNA: TGTGCCACCCAAGGGGGGGGGCATAATCAGCCCCAGCATTTT. Translating it yields CATQGGGHNQPQHF.

J is TRBJ1-2 and V is TRBV27; D call uncertain. The V end was cut by 9 bases, the J end by 1 base, with 9 bases between. Germline CDR1 is MNHEY and CDR2 is SMNVEV (reference sequence). CDR3 length: 12 amino acids. The CDR3 coding sequence is TGTGCCAGTAGCGGGGATAACTATGGCTACACCTTC. Residues: CASSGDNYGYTF.

The chain carries TRBV7-3 and TRBJ2-2, with 7 bases identical to TRBD1. Germline trimming cut 5 bases from V and 7 bases from J; bases unmatched to any gene: 10. Germline CDR1 SGHTA, CDR2 FQGTGA. CDR3 length equals 15 residues. CDR3 bases: TGTGCCAGCAGCCGCGACAGGGTCGCAGGCGGGGAGCTGTTTTTT. Residues: CASSRDRVAGGELFF. Full variable domain (rest looked up from reference TRBV7-3 and TRBJ2-2): GAGVSQTPSNKVTEKGKYVELRCDPISGHTALYWYRQSLGQGPEFLIYFQGTGAADDSGLPNDRFFAVRPEGSVSTLKIQRTERGDSAVYLCASSRDRVAGGELFFGEGSRLTVL.

This clone was counted between two and nine times. CDR3 region: CAWIPGQGPYNEQFF. Here the CDR3 DNA reads TGTGCCTGGATACCGGGACAGGGGCCCTACAATGAGCAGTTCTTC. This chain links TRBV30 with TRBJ2-1; TRBD1 agrees at 10 bases. Germline V CDR1 and CDR2: GTSNPN, SVGIG (reference sequence). V shed 4 bases, J shed 2 bases, and the junction held 5 bases outside the gene matches. The CDR3 is 15 residues long.

This sequence joins TRBV9 and TRBJ2-7; D may be TRBD2 (5 bases). Germline-derived CDR1 and CDR2 are SGDLS and YYNGEE. Trimming took 4 bases from V and 4 from J, leaving 15 bases between them. This CDR3 comprises 14 residues. CDR3 sequence (DNA): TGTGCCAGCAGCCCCCGGACGGGGTTTTACGAGCAGTACTTC. It is translated as CASSPRTGFYEQYF.

In its sample, this clone was seen many times. This sequence joins TRBV13 and TRBJ2-7; D possibly corresponds to TRBD2 (7 bases). The V gene's germline CDR1 is PRHDT and CDR2 FYEKMQ (reference sequence). The V end lost 6 bases, the J end lost 6 bases, and 21 bases lay between the germline ends. The CDR3 loop spans 15 amino acids. The CDR3 DNA follows: TGTGCCAGCAGACCACGGGGGCGGGGGCCCTCCGAGCAGTACTTC. Translation: CASRPRGRGPSEQYF.

This clone appeared once. The rearrangement links TRBV16 to TRBJ1-5, with D perhaps TRBD1 (5 bases). The germline V and J ends were trimmed by 4 bases and 4 bases, with 11 bases remaining between them. This CDR3 contains 14 residues. CDR1 and CDR2 (germline): KGHSY, FQNENV. The CDR3 DNA reads TGTGCCAGCAGCCCGAATCGGGGGAATCAGCCCCAGCATTTT. Translation: CASSPNRGNQPQHF.